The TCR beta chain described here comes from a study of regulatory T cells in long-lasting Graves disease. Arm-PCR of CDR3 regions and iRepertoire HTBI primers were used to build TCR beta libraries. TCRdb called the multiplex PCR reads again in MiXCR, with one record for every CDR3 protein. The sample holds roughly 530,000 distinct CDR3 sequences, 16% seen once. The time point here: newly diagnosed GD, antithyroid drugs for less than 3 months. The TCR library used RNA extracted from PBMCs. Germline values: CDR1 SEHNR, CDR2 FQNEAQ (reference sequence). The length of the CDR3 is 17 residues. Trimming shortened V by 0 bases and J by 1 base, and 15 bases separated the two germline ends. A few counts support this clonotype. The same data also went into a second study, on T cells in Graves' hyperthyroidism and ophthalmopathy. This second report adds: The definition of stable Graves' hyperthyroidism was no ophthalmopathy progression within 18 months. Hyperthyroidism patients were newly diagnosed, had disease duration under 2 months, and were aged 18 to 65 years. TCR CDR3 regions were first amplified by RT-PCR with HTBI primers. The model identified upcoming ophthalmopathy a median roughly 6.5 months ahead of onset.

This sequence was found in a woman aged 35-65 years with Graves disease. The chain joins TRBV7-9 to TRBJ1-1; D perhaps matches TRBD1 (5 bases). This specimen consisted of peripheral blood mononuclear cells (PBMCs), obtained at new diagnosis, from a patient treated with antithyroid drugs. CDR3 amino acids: CASSLAGSRRGNTEAFF. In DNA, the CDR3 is TGTGCCAGCAGCTTAGCCGGTAGCAGGAGGGGGAACACTGAAGCTTTCTTT.